This paragraph reports one T cell receptor (beta chain). Antigen unknown. In germline, CDR1 is MGHDK, CDR2 SYGVNS. This CDR3 has 14 amino acids. V shed 6 bases, J shed 8 bases, and the junction held 7 bases outside the gene matches. 60 Vbeta and 13 Jbeta primers were used in PCR. Sequencing used immunoSEQ multiplex PCR; TCRdb keeps in-frame clones, though not all of them. The table has about 130,000 clones, around four fifths seen once. This record comes from a study of cytomegalovirus exposure and HLA in healthy donors. Study-level background: Out of about 179 million T cells, an earlier analysis found fewer than 140 million unique TCR beta sequences in total. Across 350 to 500 genotyped donors, 81% landed in the Caucasian-associated ancestry cluster. Findings and caveats of the study: Immune exposure information available was restricted to CMV serostatus.

The receptor was derived from a woman aged 40 to 50 in good health and CMV-seropositive. This sequence joins TRBV25-1 and TRBJ1-4; 9 bases match TRBD1. The sample taken for sequencing was PBMCs. The chain's CDR3 is CASSLTDRGEKLFF. Here the CDR3 DNA reads TGTGCCAGCAGCCTCACGGACAGGGGCGAAAAACTGTTTTTT.